This record looks at one T cell receptor (beta chain) sequence and its context. The data were obtained in a study of blood T cell repertoires in COVID-19. Overall study context: Samples taken during acute and convalescent COVID-19 were collected in the United States, Italy and Spain.

This CDR3 region has 14 residues. CDR1 is LNHDA, CDR2 SQIVND, per germline (reference sequence). Trimming took 1 base from V and 2 from J, leaving 8 bases between them. Participants, 18 to 89 years old, spanned under 30 US areas. Measured with immunoSEQ multiplex PCR; TCRdb has only the in-frame clones, and not every one. The sample has 310,000 or so clones; roughly 90% are singletons. Source material: PBMCs or T cells enriched from blood (not recorded which). The chain combines TRBV19 with TRBJ1-1, with a weak D call TRBD1 (5 bases). This clonotype was sampled from a woman aged 40 to 49 who had recovered from COVID-19. The CDR3: CASSIGGRNTEAFF. CDR3 bases: TGTGCCAGTAGTATAGGGGGCAGAAACACTGAAGCTTTCTTT. The whole variable domain, filled in from reference TRBV19 and TRBJ1-1, reads DGGITQSPKYLFRKEGQNVTLSCEQNLNHDAMYWYRQDPGQGLRLIYYSQIVNDFQKGDIAEGYSVSREKKESFPLTVTSAQKNPTAFYLCASSIGGRNTEAFFGQGTRLTVV.